The 29 T cell receptor beta chains in this list originate from one sample, sequenced in a study of early T cells in non-severe SARS-CoV-2 infection. TCRdb re-called the 5' RACE reads with MiXCR, one entry per CDR3 protein. The data hold fewer than 25,000 distinct CDR3 sequences, with 4.2% observed a single time. The sample taken for sequencing was whole blood. All receptors derive from an adult who was a healthcare worker with PCR-confirmed SARS-CoV-2 infection or an uninfected control (not recorded which).

This clonotype was found many times. The V call is TRBV20-1, the J call TRBJ2-7; 12 nucleotides align to TRBD1. CDR1 is DFQATT, CDR2 SNEGSKA, per germline (reference sequence). The V gene end was trimmed by 5 bases and the J gene end by 3 bases; junction bases not matched to a gene: 8. The CDR3 sequence is 15 residues long. CDR3 residues: CSAASGTGGGYEQYF. The DNA for the CDR3 is TGCAGTGCTGCCTCCGGGACAGGGGGCGGCTACGAGCAGTACTTC.

This clonotype was detected many times. This chain joins TRBV20-1 and TRBJ1-4; possible D gene TRBD1, 6 bases. V lost 5 bases, J lost 5 bases, and 12 bases lay in between. CDR1 and CDR2 from the germline V gene are DFQATT and SNEGSKA (reference sequence). The CDR3 totals 13 residues. This chain's CDR3 is CSAQGQSNEKLFF. Here the CDR3 DNA reads TGCAGTGCTCAAGGACAGTCGAATGAAAAACTGTTTTTT.

The chain uses TRBV6-6 and TRBJ2-7, with D perhaps TRBD2 (6 bases). The CDR3 spans 17 residues. Germline V gene sequence: CDR1 MNHNY, CDR2 SVGAGI (reference sequence). V lost 4 bases and J 2 bases, leaving 21 bases between the germline ends. The CDR3 DNA is TGTGCCAGCAGTTCCCCCACCTTTGGGGGGAGAACCTACGAGCAGTACTTC. Translated, it gives CASSSPTFGGRTYEQYF.

This clonotype was observed many times. The chain carries TRBV27 and TRBJ2-7; 7 bases line up with TRBD1. Germline V lookup: CDR1 MNHEY, CDR2 SMNVEV (reference sequence). The CDR3 covers 15 residues. Losses at the gene ends were 6 bases for V and 2 bases for J; bases not matched to a gene: 10. DNA for the CDR3: TGTGCCAGCAGCCGAACCTACGGGACAGCCTACGAGCAGTACTTC. Translation: CASSRTYGTAYEQYF.

This clonotype is medium-sized in the sample. This chain uses TRBV20-1 with TRBJ2-1; 12 positions agree with TRBD2. Germline CDR1 is DFQATT and CDR2 is SNEGSKA (reference sequence). The ends lost 6 bases at V and 4 bases at J; junction bases unmatched: 7. CDR3 size: 15 residues. The CDR3 region is CSALGLAGLYNEQFF. Here the CDR3 DNA reads TGCAGTGCCCTCGGACTAGCGGGGTTGTACAATGAGCAGTTCTTC.

This clonotype has at least ten counts. The chain links TRBV7-6 to TRBJ2-7; D perhaps matches TRBD2 (5 bases). Between the trimmed V and J ends, which lost 4 bases and 0 bases, there was a span of 10 bases. Germline-derived CDR1 and CDR2 are SGHVS and FNYEAQ. This CDR3 has 14 residues. The CDR3 is CASSSAGVSYEQYF. For the CDR3, the DNA is TGTGCCAGCAGCTCCGCCGGGGTCTCCTACGAGCAGTACTTC.

This clonotype has only a few counts. The chain employs TRBV20-1 and TRBJ2-3; the D is unclear. The germline V gene encodes CDR1 DFQATT and CDR2 SNEGSKA (reference sequence). The CDR3 sequence is 14 residues long. Trimming stripped 4 bases from V and 3 bases from J, with 14 bases between. CDR3: CSATDSWDTDTQYF. The DNA for the CDR3 is TGCAGTGCTACCGACTCTTGGGATACAGATACGCAGTATTTT.

In this sample, this clonotype turned up many times. The chain is built from TRBV15 and TRBJ2-5, with D possibly matching TRBD2 (5 bases). The CDR3 contains 13 residues. Germline lookup yields CDR1 LNHNV and CDR2 YYDKDF (reference sequence). Trimming took 1 base from V and 4 from J, leaving 7 bases between them. The CDR3 region has the DNA TGTGCCACCAGCAGAGGAGGGAGAGAGACCCAGTACTTC. Its protein product is CATSRGGRETQYF.

This clonotype was picked up many times. The gene calls are TRBV7-9 and TRBJ1-1, with a possible D match to TRBD1 (5 bases). Germline CDR1 and CDR2: SEHNR and FQNEAQ (reference sequence). The CDR3 is 14 amino acids. V lost 6 bases and J 5 bases, leaving 16 bases between the germline ends. DNA for the CDR3: TGTGCCAGCAGTTCCGGGACCCATATTACTGAAGCTTTCTTT. Its protein product is CASSSGTHITEAFF.

This clonotype appeared many times. The rearrangement joins TRBV18 to TRBJ2-6; D is uncertain. CDR3 size: 15 residues. CDR1 and CDR2 (germline): KGHSH, LQKENI. V was clipped by 2 bases and J by 0 bases, with 5 bases between them. In nucleotides, the CDR3 is TGTGCCAGCTCACCAATAGACTCTGGGGCCAACGTCCTGACTTTC. Translating gives CASSPIDSGANVLTF.

The chain uses TRBV20-1 and TRBJ1-1, with TRBD1 identical over 8 bases. From germline, CDR1 is DFQATT and CDR2 SNEGSKA (reference sequence). The CDR3 extends over 15 amino acids. V was pared by 3 bases and J by 4 bases, with 10 bases of the junction left unmatched. The CDR3 reads CSARDTGQGSTEAFF. The DNA of the CDR3 is TGCAGTGCTAGGGATACTGGACAGGGCTCCACTGAAGCTTTCTTT.

This clonotype was counted ten times or more. The chain uses TRBV29-1 and TRBJ1-1, with 10 bases lining up with TRBD1. CDR1 is SQVTM and CDR2 is ANQGSEA in the germline V gene. This CDR3 contains 13 residues. Trimming at V came to 7 bases and at J to 6 bases, leaving 8 bases not matched to a gene. CDR3 bases: TGCAGCGCCGATGACAGGGGGCTTGCTGAAGCTTTCTTT. This codes for CSADDRGLAEAFF.

This clonotype was counted between two and nine times. The chain has TRBV5-1 and TRBJ2-5; TRBD1 matches 11 bases. CDR3 length: 15 amino acids. Germline V gene lookup returns CDR1 SGHRS and CDR2 YFSETQ. J gave up 6 bases and V 2 bases, and 6 bases lay outside the gene matches. The CDR3: CASSFGQGAGKTQYF. CDR3 DNA: TGCGCCAGCAGCTTCGGACAGGGGGCTGGCAAGACCCAGTACTTC.

This clonotype has at least ten counts. This sequence joins TRBV18 and TRBJ1-1; no definite D call. The CDR3 is 13 residues long. V gave up 0 bases and J gave up 7 bases, with 9 bases separating them. Looked up from germline, CDR1 is KGHSH and CDR2 is LQKENI. CDR3 protein: CASSPPAANEAFF. CDR3 in DNA: TGTGCCAGCTCACCACCGGCGGCTAATGAAGCTTTCTTT.

This clonotype was counted many times. This chain uses TRBV5-5 with TRBJ1-6; D not certain. The CDR3 loop spans 14 amino acids. Germline CDR1 SGHKS, CDR2 YYEKEE (reference sequence). The V end lost 3 bases, the J end lost 9 bases, and 13 bases lay between the germline ends. CDR3 region: CASSSSGGGSPLHF. The CDR3, as DNA: TGTGCCAGCAGCTCATCAGGCGGTGGTTCACCCCTCCACTTT.

This clonotype was counted many times. The J gene is TRBJ1-1, the V gene TRBV5-1, with TRBD1 as a possible D gene (5 bases). The CDR3 extends over 15 amino acids. V was pared by 4 bases and J by 0 bases, with 13 bases between. The V gene's germline CDR1 is SGHRS and CDR2 YFSETQ. In nucleotides, the CDR3 is TGCGCCAGCAGCCCGGGGATGACAGTGAACACTGAAGCTTTCTTT. Translation: CASSPGMTVNTEAFF.

This clonotype has a count of ten or more. For the CDR3, the DNA is TGTGCCAGCAGTTCCCGAGGCAGGAGTAGGACTGAAGCTTTCTTT. Translation: CASSSRGRSRTEAFF. The chain recombines TRBV12-3 or TRBV12-4 with TRBJ1-1; D is undetermined. Trimming cost V 4 bases and J 5 bases, with 17 bases left between them. The CDR3 has 15 residues.

This clonotype was recorded at least ten times. The chain employs TRBV12-3 or TRBV12-4 and TRBJ1-2, with TRBD1 identical over 8 bases. V lost 6 bases, J lost 5 bases, and 11 bases stayed unmatched. This CDR3 is built from 15 residues. CDR3 sequence (DNA): TGTGCCAGCAGCCCGGCCCAGGGGGCGAGGTATGGCTACACCTTC. Translation: CASSPAQGARYGYTF.

This clonotype was detected ten times or more. This sequence joins TRBV7-2 and TRBJ1-4; 7 bases are shared with TRBD1. CDR1 is SGHTA and CDR2 is FQGNSA in the germline V gene. Trimming at V came to 5 bases and at J to 7 bases, leaving 10 bases not matched to a gene. The CDR3 totals 15 residues. The CDR3 loop is CASSPRQGLGEKLFF. CDR3 nucleotide sequence: TGTGCCAGCAGCCCTAGACAGGGATTAGGTGAAAAACTGTTTTTT.

This clonotype appeared many times. The J gene is TRBJ2-7, the V gene TRBV4-1; either TRBD1 or TRBD2 may fit D (5 bases each). CDR3 length: 15 amino acids. V shed 0 bases and J shed 4 bases, with 13 bases lying between them. Germline CDR1 MGHRA, CDR2 YSYEKL. In DNA form, the CDR3 reads TGCGCCAGCAGCCAAGAGGGACCGGGGCAATACGAGCAGTACTTC. Amino acid sequence: CASSQEGPGQYEQYF.

There are many counts of this clonotype. The chain is built from TRBV6-6 and TRBJ2-2, with D perhaps TRBD2 (6 bases). V lost 2 bases and J 6 bases, leaving 10 bases between the germline ends. The germline CDR1 and CDR2 sequences are MNHNY and SVGAGI (reference sequence). This CDR3 region has 14 residues. As DNA, the CDR3 is TGTGCCAGCAGTTACGGGAGGATCTCCGGGGAGCTGTTTTTT. This codes for CASSYGRISGELFF.

This clonotype was seen ten or more times. V gene TRBV27 combines with J gene TRBJ1-1; TRBD1 agrees at 8 bases. Trimming at V came to 5 bases and at J to 6 bases, leaving 8 bases not matched to a gene. This CDR3 has 14 amino acids. The germline V gene has CDR1 MNHEY and CDR2 SMNVEV (reference sequence). DNA of the CDR3: TGTGCCAGCAGTCCGCCGGGGACAGGACCTGAAGCTTTCTTT. Residues: CASSPPGTGPEAFF.

This clonotype was seen repeatedly, ten times or more. The chain combines TRBV5-1 with TRBJ1-2; unclear D gene. The CDR3 loop spans 13 amino acids. V was cut by 5 bases and J by 2 bases, with 10 bases left in between. Germline V gives CDR1 SGHRS, CDR2 YFSETQ. In DNA form, the CDR3 reads TGCGCCAGCAGACCCGATACGAACTATGGCTACACCTTC. This translates into CASRPDTNYGYTF.

This chain connects TRBV7-9 to TRBJ1-6; TRBD1 might be the D (5 bases). Trimming took 5 bases from V and 4 from J, leaving 9 bases between them. The CDR3 covers 14 residues. From germline, CDR1 is SEHNR and CDR2 FQNEAQ (reference sequence). The CDR3: CASSPGTYNSPLHF. CDR3 DNA sequence: TGTGCCAGCAGCCCAGGGACTTATAATTCACCCCTCCACTTT.

This clonotype was counted many times. V and J are TRBV20-1 and TRBJ1-1, with unresolved D. V was cut by 6 bases and J by 0 bases, with 11 bases left in between. Germline V gene data show CDR1 as DFQATT and CDR2 as SNEGSKA (reference sequence). The CDR3 is 13 residues long. The CDR3 here is CSAGGSMNTEAFF. The CDR3, as DNA: TGCAGTGCCGGAGGAAGTATGAACACTGAAGCTTTCTTT.

The chain links TRBV7-9 to TRBJ1-1; D is uncertain. The V and J ends lost 5 bases and 0 bases respectively, with 16 bases between them. The CDR3 runs 16 residues. Per germline, CDR1 SEHNR and CDR2 FQNEAQ (reference sequence). The CDR3 region has the DNA TGTGCCAGCAGCGGCGGTGGTAGGGCCTTGAACACTGAAGCTTTCTTT. Translation gives CASSGGGRALNTEAFF.

This clonotype was recorded at least ten times. The J gene is TRBJ1-4, the V gene TRBV20-1; D gene uncertain. From germline, CDR1 is DFQATT and CDR2 SNEGSKA (reference sequence). The CDR3 is 11 residues long. V shed 6 bases and J shed 10 bases, with 12 bases lying between them. In nucleotides, the CDR3 is TGCAGTGCCCTGGGTGTAGGAAAACTGTTTTTT. Translating gives CSALGVGKLFF.

This clonotype was picked up many times. The chain uses TRBV3-1 and TRBJ2-3, with unresolved D. Germline V CDR1 and CDR2: LGHDT, YNNKEL (reference sequence). V lost 4 bases and J 1 base, leaving 9 bases between the germline ends. The CDR3 covers 14 residues. Here the CDR3 reads CASSPPGGTDTQYF. The CDR3, as DNA: TGTGCCAGCAGCCCTCCAGGTGGCACAGATACGCAGTATTTT.

This clonotype was counted many times. This rearrangement joins TRBV4-1 to TRBJ1-1; D is perhaps TRBD1 (6 bases). Looked up from germline, CDR1 is MGHRA and CDR2 is YSYEKL. This CDR3 has 18 residues. With 1 base removed from V and 4 bases from J, the gap between germline ends came to 22 bases. In nucleotides, the CDR3 is TGCGCCAGCAGCCAAGGCGAGAGTTGGAGGGGGAGGAGCACTGAAGCTTTCTTT. As protein: CASSQGESWRGRSTEAFF.